This is a list of T cell receptor beta chains from one sample in a study of blood T cell repertoires in COVID-19. Data came from immunoSEQ multiplex PCR; TCRdb stores just in-frame clones and leaves some out. The sample carries 200,000 to 250,000 clones, over 70% recorded once. The material sequenced was peripheral blood. Receptor source: a woman between 65 and 79 years old with acute or convalescent COVID-19. CDR3s include the opening cysteine and the closing phenylalanine or tryptophan. Each record gives: V gene, D gene, J gene, clone size, CDR3 protein, CDR3 DNA. D genes are given only for firm matches. Clone size appears in some rows only: once, few, many, or a class for an expanded clone.

V gene: TRBV6-5; D gene: TRBD2; J gene: TRBJ2-7; clone size: -; CDR3 protein: CASSSTSASSYEQYF; CDR3 DNA: TGTGCCAGCAGCTCGACTAGCGCAAGCTCCTACGAGCAGTACTTC
V gene: TRBV14; D gene: TRBD1; J gene: TRBJ2-1; clone size: -; CDR3 protein: CASSLGRGTVEQFF; CDR3 DNA: TGTGCCAGCAGCCTCGGTAGGGGGACAGTTGAGCAGTTCTTC
V gene: TRBV5-1; D gene: TRBD2; J gene: TRBJ2-2; clone size: -; CDR3 protein: CASSPRSGSSTGELFF; CDR3 DNA: TGCGCCAGCAGCCCGAGGAGCGGGAGCTCGACCGGGGAGCTGTTTTTT
V gene: TRBV5-1; D gene: -; J gene: TRBJ1-2; clone size: -; CDR3 protein: CASSEPGDPNYGYTF; CDR3 DNA: TGCGCCAGCAGCGAACCAGGGGACCCTAACTATGGCTACACCTTC
V gene: TRBV6-5; D gene: -; J gene: TRBJ1-2; clone size: once; CDR3 protein: CASSYGGGGYGYTF; CDR3 DNA: TGTGCCAGCAGTTACGGCGGGGGCGGCTATGGCTACACCTTC
V gene: TRBV6-6; D gene: TRBD1; J gene: TRBJ2-5; clone size: -; CDR3 protein: CASSGTGLETQYF; CDR3 DNA: TGTGCCAGCAGCGGGACAGGTTTGGAGACCCAGTACTTC
V gene: TRBV6-5; D gene: TRBD1; J gene: TRBJ1-2; clone size: -; CDR3 protein: CASSSTTGVNYGYTF; CDR3 DNA: TGTGCCAGCAGTAGCACGACAGGGGTTAACTATGGCTACACCTTC
V gene: TRBV5-1; D gene: TRBD1; J gene: TRBJ1-2; clone size: -; CDR3 protein: CASSYGTDYGYTF; CDR3 DNA: TGCGCCAGCAGCTACGGGACAGACTATGGCTACACCTTC
V gene: TRBV10-1; D gene: TRBD1; J gene: TRBJ2-7; clone size: -; CDR3 protein: CASSESKTGTYYEQYF; CDR3 DNA: TGCGCCAGCAGTGAGTCTAAGACAGGGACCTACTACGAGCAGTACTTC
V gene: TRBV7-9; D gene: -; J gene: TRBJ1-4; clone size: -; CDR3 protein: CASSLGQVNEKLFF; CDR3 DNA: TGTGCCAGCAGCTTAGGACAGGTTAATGAAAAACTGTTTTTT
V gene: TRBV11-2; D gene: TRBD2; J gene: TRBJ2-4; clone size: -; CDR3 protein: CASSFLAGGDIQYF; CDR3 DNA: TGTGCCAGCAGCTTCCTAGCGGGAGGTGACATTCAGTACTTC
V gene: TRBV10-3; D gene: -; J gene: TRBJ1-3; clone size: once; CDR3 protein: CAISDPGQASGNTIYF; CDR3 DNA: TGTGCCATCAGTGACCCGGGACAAGCCTCTGGAAACACCATATATTTT
V gene: TRBV3-1/TRBV3-2; D gene: TRBD1; J gene: TRBJ1-2; clone size: -; CDR3 protein: CASSQWDRPNYGYTF; CDR3 DNA: TGTGCCAGCAGCCAGTGGGACAGACCGAACTATGGCTACACCTTC
V gene: TRBV19; D gene: TRBD2; J gene: TRBJ2-7; clone size: -; CDR3 protein: CASSGGLAGFYEQYF; CDR3 DNA: TGTGCCAGTAGTGGAGGACTAGCGGGTTTCTACGAGCAGTACTTC
V gene: TRBV6-5; D gene: TRBD2; J gene: TRBJ2-1; clone size: -; CDR3 protein: CASRPGTSAYNEQFF; CDR3 DNA: TGTGCCAGCAGACCCGGGACTAGCGCCTACAATGAGCAGTTCTTC
V gene: TRBV20-1; D gene: TRBD2; J gene: TRBJ2-3; clone size: -; CDR3 protein: CSASPIAGGPLTDTQYF; CDR3 DNA: TGCAGTGCTAGTCCTATAGCGGGAGGGCCTCTCACAGATACGCAGTATTTT